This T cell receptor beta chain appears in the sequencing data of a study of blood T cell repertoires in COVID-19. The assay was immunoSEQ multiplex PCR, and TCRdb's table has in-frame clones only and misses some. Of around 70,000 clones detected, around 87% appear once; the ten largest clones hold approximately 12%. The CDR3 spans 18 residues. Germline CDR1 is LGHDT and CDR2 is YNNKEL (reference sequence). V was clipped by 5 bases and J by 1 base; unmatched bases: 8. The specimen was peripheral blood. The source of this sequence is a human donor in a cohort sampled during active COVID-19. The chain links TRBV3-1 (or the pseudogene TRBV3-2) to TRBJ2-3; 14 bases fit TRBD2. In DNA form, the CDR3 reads TGTGCCAGCAGCAGACGACTAGCGGGGGGGCCAGGCACAGATACGCAGTATTTT. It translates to CASSRRLAGGPGTDTQYF.